This T cell receptor beta chain was sequenced for a study of T cells in Graves' hyperthyroidism and ophthalmopathy. General study results and limits: Most thyroid clonotypes expanded above 0.001 were also detected in blood.

This clonotype has only one observation. Antigen: not known. Amplified regions were TCR beta CDR3 sequences from RNA transcripts. With the HTBI primer set, the TCR CDR3 went through a first round of RT-PCR. Each CDR3 protein gets one entry after TCRdb re-called the multiplex PCR reads with MiXCR. The table has roughly 300,000 distinct CDR3 sequences, approximately 13% seen once. These patients, aged 18 to 65, had recently diagnosed hyperthyroidism lasting under 2 months. The CDR3 loop spans 18 amino acids. After removal of 6 bases from V and 5 bases from J, the junction contained 15 bases not matched to a gene. Germline CDR1 and CDR2: SGDLS and YYNGEE.

The chain combines TRBV9 with TRBJ2-4; 12 nucleotides align to TRBD2. The material sequenced was blood. The receptor comes from a woman aged 25 to 39 with Graves' hyperthyroidism. The CDR3 DNA reads as TGTGCCAGCACCACATACGAGGGGCTAGCGGGAGGGGAAAACATTCAGTACTTC. It is translated as CASTTYEGLAGGENIQYF.